This T cell receptor (beta chain) was recorded in a study of T cell clonotyping in hematopoietic cell transplantation. Regarding the study as a whole: At the given depth, recipient repertoires were over 97% de novo clonotypes. Higher Inverse Simpson Index values in graft donor and pretransplant recipient predicted broader posttransplant TCR diversity. CD4 and CD8 repertoire contributions could not be separated without sorting. Recipient TCR diversity dropped after transplant; expanded clonotypes rose from day 30 to 180.

TCRdb's table, derived via immunoSEQ multiplex PCR, lists solely in-frame clones and lacks some. This sample has around 15,000 clones, with around 90% found just once. CDR1 and CDR2 (germline): ENHRY, SYGVKD. The CDR3 consists of 12 residues. Concerning this clone itself: What it recognizes is unknown. The junction departs from germline at one end; a sequencing error may be responsible.

The sequenced material came from peripheral blood mononuclear cells. The clonotype comes from a man in his forties in good health. Some clones in this sample may be carry-over from other donors' samples. The chain joins TRBV10-3 to TRBJ2-5; 9 bases are a match to TRBD2. For the CDR3, the DNA is TGTGCCATCAGTGAGTCCCTAGCGGGATTCCACTTC. It yields the protein CAISESLAGFHF.